The 14 T cell receptor beta chains below all came from one sample that was sequenced in a study of T cells in Graves' hyperthyroidism and ophthalmopathy. Amplification targeted TCR beta CDR3 regions from RNA transcripts. During a first-round RT-PCR of the TCR CDR3, the HTBI primer set was used. One entry per CDR3 protein results from TCRdb running MiXCR on the multiplex PCR reads. The table lists nearly 250,000 distinct CDR3 sequences, roughly 22% of them singletons. The material sequenced was blood. All receptors derive from a middle-aged woman with Graves' ophthalmopathy.

This clonotype was picked up many times. The DNA of the CDR3 is TGTGCCAGCACGCGGACCCGCACTGGAAACACCATATATTTT. Its protein is CASTRTRTGNTIYF. The rearrangement uses TRBV28 and TRBJ1-3; D call uncertain. Germline CDR1 is MDHEN and CDR2 is SYDVKM. This CDR3 is built from 14 residues. Between the trimmed V and J ends, which lost 7 bases and 2 bases, there was a span of 12 bases. Complete variable domain (other parts from reference TRBV28 and TRBJ1-3): DVKVTQSSRYLVKRTGEKVFLECVQDMDHENMFWYRQDPGLGLRLIYFSYDVKMKEKGDIPEGYSVSREKKERFSLILESASTNQTSMYLCASTRTRTGNTIYFGEGSWLTVV.

This clonotype was detected many times. V is TRBV11-1 and J is TRBJ2-7; 7 nucleotides agree with TRBD1. CDR1 SGHAT and CDR2 FQDESV come from the germline V gene (reference sequence). The CDR3 consists of 15 residues. Germline trimming cut 5 bases from V and 2 bases from J; bases unmatched to any gene: 9. CDR3 DNA: TGTGCCAGCAGCGTAACCGGGACAGCAACCTACGAGCAGTACTTC. Translating gives CASSVTGTATYEQYF.

This clonotype was counted ten times or more. The V call is TRBV20-1, the J call TRBJ2-7, with 10 bases aligning to TRBD1. V shed 5 bases, J shed 4 bases, and the junction held 11 bases outside the gene matches. In germline, CDR1 is DFQATT, CDR2 SNEGSKA (reference sequence). This CDR3 is 15 amino acids long. The CDR3 sequence is CSASRLPGQGYEQYF. CDR3 DNA sequence: TGCAGTGCTTCCCGCCTGCCGGGACAGGGGTACGAGCAGTACTTC.

This clonotype showed up many times. The CDR3 DNA reads as TGTGCCATAGGACTCGAAGGGGGCTACACCTTC. Protein product: CAIGLEGGYTF. The chain combines TRBV19 with TRBJ1-2; the D is unclear. This CDR3 has 11 amino acids. The germline V gene encodes CDR1 LNHDA and CDR2 SQIVND (reference sequence). Trimming took off 10 bases at V and 8 bases at J, with 14 bases between the two ends.

This clonotype was detected ten times or more. The chain combines TRBV29-1 with TRBJ2-2; 10 nucleotides line up with TRBD2. Trimming removed 4 bases from V and 7 bases from J; junction bases left unmatched: 3. The germline gives CDR1 SQVTM, CDR2 ANQGSEA. This CDR3 region has 13 residues. The CDR3 DNA is TGCAGCGTTGCTAGCGGGAGTGGCGGGGAGCTGTTTTTT. This gives the protein CSVASGSGGELFF.

The chain carries TRBV15 and TRBJ1-6; D is uncertain. Trimming removed 3 bases from V and 10 bases from J, with 22 bases in between. The CDR3 runs to 17 residues. Germline V CDR1 and CDR2: LNHNV, YYDKDF (reference sequence). The CDR3 region is CATSSYLGVEGQSPLHF. Written as DNA, the CDR3 is TGTGCCACCAGCAGTTACCTTGGGGTAGAGGGCCAGTCACCCCTCCACTTT.

This clonotype was recorded at least ten times. Possible read error: a much larger clone is one base away. The chain joins TRBV6-1 to TRBJ1-2; 7 bases are shared with TRBD1. There are 12 residues in the CDR3. Germline V gives CDR1 MNHNS, CDR2 SASEGT. In nucleotides, the CDR3 is TGTGCCAGCCAGATCGAAAGGGGGCAGCGCTCCTTC. Amino acids: CASQIERGQRSF.

This clonotype was observed a few times. This chain links TRBV11-2 with TRBJ2-7; the match to TRBD1 covers 7 bases. Trimming removed 6 bases from V and 0 bases from J; junction bases left unmatched: 11. Germline values: CDR1 SGHAT, CDR2 FQNNGV. The length of the CDR3 is 16 residues. The CDR3 region has the DNA TGTGCCAGCAGGGCGATGGACAGGAAAAGCTCCTACGAGCAGTACTTC. Its protein product is CASRAMDRKSSYEQYF.

Ten or more counts support this clonotype. The J gene is TRBJ1-5, the V gene TRBV10-3, with unresolved D. The germline CDR1 and CDR2 sequences are ENHRY and SYGVKD. This CDR3 comprises 14 residues. V was shortened by 6 bases and J by 2 bases, with 11 bases between the two germline ends. CDR3 nucleotide sequence: TGTGCCATCAGGAGGGATGGGGGCAATCAGCCCCAGCATTTT. This gives the protein CAIRRDGGNQPQHF.

This clonotype was seen many times. The rearrangement links TRBV20-1 to TRBJ2-7; D not certain. This CDR3 spans 18 amino acids. The germline V gene encodes CDR1 DFQATT and CDR2 SNEGSKA (reference sequence). Trimming pared 3 bases from V and 1 base from J, leaving 25 bases between. CDR3 loop: CSASARVLGRSLSYEQYF. CDR3 in DNA: TGCAGTGCTAGCGCTAGGGTTCTCGGGCGCTCCCTTTCCTACGAGCAGTACTTC.

This clonotype was recorded many times. J is TRBJ1-1 and V is TRBV30; maybe TRBD1 (5 bases). V dropped 4 bases and J dropped 0 bases, with 24 bases sitting between them. This CDR3 has 18 residues. Germline V gives CDR1 GTSNPN, CDR2 SVGIG (reference sequence). The CDR3 spells CAWIKLSIFDSMNTEAFF. The CDR3 region has the DNA TGTGCCTGGATAAAGTTATCCATCTTCGACAGCATGAACACTGAAGCTTTCTTT.

The V call is TRBV15, the J call TRBJ1-5; D remains unclear. CDR3 size: 15 residues. The germline CDR1 and CDR2 sequences are LNHNV and YYDKDF (reference sequence). With 1 base removed from V and 4 bases from J, the gap between germline ends came to 11 bases. The CDR3 DNA reads TGTGCCACCAGCAGAGTAACGTCGGCAAATCAGCCCCAGCATTTT. Protein: CATSRVTSANQPQHF.

This clonotype was seen many times. This chain joins TRBV28 and TRBJ2-7, with D perhaps TRBD1 (6 bases). Germline CDR1 and CDR2: MDHEN and SYDVKM. Deletions cut 4 bases from V and 2 bases from J, with 9 bases between. This CDR3 contains 13 residues. CDR3 DNA: TGTGCCAGCAGTTCCGGGGACACCTACGAGCAGTACTTC. Protein product: CASSSGDTYEQYF. Filled out from reference TRBV28 and TRBJ2-7, the complete variable domain reads DVKVTQSSRYLVKRTGEKVFLECVQDMDHENMFWYRQDPGLGLRLIYFSYDVKMKEKGDIPEGYSVSREKKERFSLILESASTNQTSMYLCASSSGDTYEQYFGPGTRLTVT.

The gene calls are TRBV20-1 and TRBJ1-2; TRBD1 agrees at 8 bases. J was trimmed by 1 base and V by 3 bases; bases with no gene match: 13. Germline CDR1 and CDR2: DFQATT and SNEGSKA (reference sequence). The CDR3 is made up of 17 amino acids. The CDR3, as DNA: TGCAGTGCTAGCAAGGCGACAGGGGACTTACTTAACTATGGCTACACCTTC. Translation: CSASKATGDLLNYGYTF.